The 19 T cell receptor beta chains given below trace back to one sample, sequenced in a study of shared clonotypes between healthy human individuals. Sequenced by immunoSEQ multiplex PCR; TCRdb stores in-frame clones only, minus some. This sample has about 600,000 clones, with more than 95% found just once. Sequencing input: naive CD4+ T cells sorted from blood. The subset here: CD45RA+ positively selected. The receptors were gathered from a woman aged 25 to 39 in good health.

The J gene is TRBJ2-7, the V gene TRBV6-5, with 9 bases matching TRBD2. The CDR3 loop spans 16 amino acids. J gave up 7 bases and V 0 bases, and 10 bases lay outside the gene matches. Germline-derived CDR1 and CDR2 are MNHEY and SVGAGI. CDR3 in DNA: TGTGCCAGCAGTTACTCGGGGCTAGCGGGACCTCTGGAGCAGTACTTC. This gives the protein CASSYSGLAGPLEQYF.

CDR3 amino acids: CASSIGRNEKLFF. CDR3 in DNA: TGCGCCAGCAGCATAGGACGTAATGAAAAACTGTTTTTT. V usage is TRBV5-1 and J usage is TRBJ1-4; no clear D gene. Germline loops: CDR1 SGHRS, CDR2 YFSETQ. The V gene lost 4 bases and the J gene lost 4 bases, with 8 bases spanning the gap. This CDR3 contains 13 residues.

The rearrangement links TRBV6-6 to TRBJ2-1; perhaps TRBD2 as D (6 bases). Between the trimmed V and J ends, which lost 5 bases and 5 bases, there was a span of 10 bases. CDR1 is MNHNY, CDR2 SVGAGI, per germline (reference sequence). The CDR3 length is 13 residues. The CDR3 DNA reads TGTGCCAGCAGTACGGGGACTCACAATGAGCAGTTCTTC. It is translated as CASSTGTHNEQFF.

CDR3 coding DNA: TGTGCCAGCAGCGTAGAGGCAGGGGTTCAGCCCCAGCATTTT. Its translation is CASSVEAGVQPQHF. This chain uses TRBV9 with TRBJ1-5, with D possibly matching TRBD1 (6 bases). V was trimmed by 0 bases and J by 6 bases, leaving 10 bases between them. The CDR3 is made up of 14 amino acids. Germline V gene data show CDR1 as SGDLS and CDR2 as YYNGEE.

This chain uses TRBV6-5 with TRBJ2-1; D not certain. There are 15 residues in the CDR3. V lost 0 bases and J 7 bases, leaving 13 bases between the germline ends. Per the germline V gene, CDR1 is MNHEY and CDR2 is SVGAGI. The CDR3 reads CASSYSRSSWNEQFF. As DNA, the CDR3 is TGTGCCAGCAGTTACTCGAGGTCTTCATGGAATGAGCAGTTCTTC.

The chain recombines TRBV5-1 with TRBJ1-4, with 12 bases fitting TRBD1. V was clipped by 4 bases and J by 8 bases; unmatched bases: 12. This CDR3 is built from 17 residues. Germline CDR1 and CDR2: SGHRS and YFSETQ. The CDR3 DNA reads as TGCGCCAGCAGCCGGGGACAGGGGGCTGCGAGAAACGAAAAACTGTTTTTT. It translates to CASSRGQGAARNEKLFF. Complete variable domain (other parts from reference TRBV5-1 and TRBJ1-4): KAGVTQTPRYLIKTRGQQVTLSCSPISGHRSVSWYQQTPGQGLQFLFEYFSETQRNKGNFPGRFSGRQFSNSRSEMNVSTLELGDSALYLCASSRGQGAARNEKLFFGSGTQLSVL.

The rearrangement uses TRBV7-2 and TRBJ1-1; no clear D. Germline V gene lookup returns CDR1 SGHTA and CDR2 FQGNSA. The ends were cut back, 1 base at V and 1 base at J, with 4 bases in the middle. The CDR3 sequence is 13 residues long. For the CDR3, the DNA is TGTGCCAGCAGCTTAGAGGCGAACACTGAAGCTTTCTTT. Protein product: CASSLEANTEAFF. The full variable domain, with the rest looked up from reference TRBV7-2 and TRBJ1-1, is GAGVSQSPSNKVTEKGKDVELRCDPISGHTALYWYRQSLGQGLEFLIYFQGNSAPDKSGLPSDRFSAERTGGSVSTLTIQRTQQEDSAVYLCASSLEANTEAFFGQGTRLTVV.

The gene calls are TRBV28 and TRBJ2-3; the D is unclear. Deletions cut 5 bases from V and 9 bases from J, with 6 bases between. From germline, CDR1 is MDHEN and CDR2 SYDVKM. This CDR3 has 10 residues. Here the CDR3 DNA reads TGTGCCAGCAGTGCAATCACGCAGTATTTT. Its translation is CASSAITQYF.

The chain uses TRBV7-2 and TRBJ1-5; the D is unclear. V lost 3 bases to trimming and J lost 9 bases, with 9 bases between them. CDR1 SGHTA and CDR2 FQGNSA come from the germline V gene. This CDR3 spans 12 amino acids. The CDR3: CASSFRYWPQHF. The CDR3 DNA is TGTGCCAGCAGCTTTAGGTATTGGCCCCAGCATTTT.

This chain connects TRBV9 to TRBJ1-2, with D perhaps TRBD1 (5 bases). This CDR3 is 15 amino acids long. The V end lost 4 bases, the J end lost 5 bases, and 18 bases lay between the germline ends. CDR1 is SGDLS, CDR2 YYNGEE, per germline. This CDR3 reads CASSLGAGGSYGYTF. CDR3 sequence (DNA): TGTGCCAGCAGCTTAGGGGCCGGAGGGTCTTATGGCTACACCTTC.

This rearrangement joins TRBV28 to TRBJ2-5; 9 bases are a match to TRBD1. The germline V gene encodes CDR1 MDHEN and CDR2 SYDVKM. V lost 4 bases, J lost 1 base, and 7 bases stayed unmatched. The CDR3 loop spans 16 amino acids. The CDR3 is CASSSPTGGGQETQYF. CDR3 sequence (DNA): TGTGCCAGCAGTTCCCCGACAGGGGGGGGCCAAGAGACCCAGTACTTC.

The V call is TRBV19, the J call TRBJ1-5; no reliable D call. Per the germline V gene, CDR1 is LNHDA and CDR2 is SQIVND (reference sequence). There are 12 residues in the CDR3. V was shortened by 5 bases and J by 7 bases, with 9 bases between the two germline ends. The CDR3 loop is CASSETRQPQHF. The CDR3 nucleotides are TGTGCCAGTAGTGAAACGAGGCAGCCCCAGCATTTT.

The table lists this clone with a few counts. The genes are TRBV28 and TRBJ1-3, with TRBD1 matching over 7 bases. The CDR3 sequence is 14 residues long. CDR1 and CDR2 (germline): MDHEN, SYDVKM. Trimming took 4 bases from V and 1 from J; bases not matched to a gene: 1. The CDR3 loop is CASSSQGSGNTIYF. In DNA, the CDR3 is TGTGCCAGCAGTTCACAGGGGTCTGGAAACACCATATATTTT.

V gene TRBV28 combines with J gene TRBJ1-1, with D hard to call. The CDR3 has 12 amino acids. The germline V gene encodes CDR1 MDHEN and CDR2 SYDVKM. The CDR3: CASVAVNTEAFF. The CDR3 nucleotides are TGTGCTTCCGTGGCAGTGAACACTGAAGCTTTCTTT.

CDR3 sequence: CSADQTGELFF. In nucleotides, the CDR3 is TGCAGTGCGGACCAAACCGGGGAGCTGTTTTTT. The J gene is TRBJ2-2, the V gene TRBV20-1; D is undetermined. The germline gives CDR1 DFQATT, CDR2 SNEGSKA (reference sequence). Trimming pared 6 bases from V and 5 bases from J, leaving 7 bases between. The CDR3 is made up of 11 amino acids.

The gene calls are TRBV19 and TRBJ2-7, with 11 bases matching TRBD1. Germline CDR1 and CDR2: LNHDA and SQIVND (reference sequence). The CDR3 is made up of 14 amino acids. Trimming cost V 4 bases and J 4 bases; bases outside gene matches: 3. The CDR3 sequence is CASSTGQGVYEQYF. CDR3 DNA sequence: TGTGCCAGTAGTACGGGACAGGGGGTATACGAGCAGTACTTC.

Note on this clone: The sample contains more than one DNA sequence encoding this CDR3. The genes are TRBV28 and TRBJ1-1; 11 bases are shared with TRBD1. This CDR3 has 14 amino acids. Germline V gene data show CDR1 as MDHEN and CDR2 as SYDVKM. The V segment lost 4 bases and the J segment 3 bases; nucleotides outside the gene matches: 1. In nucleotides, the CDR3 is TGTGCCAGCAGTTCGGGACAGGGGGACACTGAAGCTTTCTTT. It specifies CASSSGQGDTEAFF.

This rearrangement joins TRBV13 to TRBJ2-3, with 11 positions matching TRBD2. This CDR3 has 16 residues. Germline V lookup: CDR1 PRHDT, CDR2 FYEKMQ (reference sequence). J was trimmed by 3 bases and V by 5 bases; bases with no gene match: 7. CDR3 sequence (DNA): TGTGCCAGCAGCGCACTACTAGCGGGAGAGACAGATACGCAGTATTTT. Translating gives CASSALLAGETDTQYF.

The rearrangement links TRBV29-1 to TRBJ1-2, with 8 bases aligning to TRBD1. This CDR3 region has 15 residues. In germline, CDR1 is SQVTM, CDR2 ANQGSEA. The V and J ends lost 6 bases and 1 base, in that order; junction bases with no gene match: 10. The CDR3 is CSVDNWTGNNYGYTF. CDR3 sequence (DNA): TGCAGCGTAGACAACTGGACAGGGAATAACTATGGCTACACCTTC.